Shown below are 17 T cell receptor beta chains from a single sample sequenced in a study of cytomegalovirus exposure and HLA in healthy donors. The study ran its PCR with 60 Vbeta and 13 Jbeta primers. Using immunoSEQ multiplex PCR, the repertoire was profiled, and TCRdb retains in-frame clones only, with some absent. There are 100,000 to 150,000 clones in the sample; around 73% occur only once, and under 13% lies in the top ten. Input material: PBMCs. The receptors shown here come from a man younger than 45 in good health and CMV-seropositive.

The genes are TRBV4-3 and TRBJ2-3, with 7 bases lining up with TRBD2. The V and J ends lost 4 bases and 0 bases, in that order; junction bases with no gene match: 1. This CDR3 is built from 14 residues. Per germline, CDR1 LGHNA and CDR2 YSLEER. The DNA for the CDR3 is TGCGCCAGCAGCCTTAGCGGGAGCACAGATACGCAGTATTTT. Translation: CASSLSGSTDTQYF.

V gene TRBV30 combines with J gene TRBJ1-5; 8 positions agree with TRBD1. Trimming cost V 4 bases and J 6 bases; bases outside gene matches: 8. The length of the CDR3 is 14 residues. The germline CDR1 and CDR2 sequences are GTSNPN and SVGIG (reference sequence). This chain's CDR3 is CAWMAGQGSQPQHF. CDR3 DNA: TGTGCCTGGATGGCCGGACAGGGTAGTCAGCCCCAGCATTTT.

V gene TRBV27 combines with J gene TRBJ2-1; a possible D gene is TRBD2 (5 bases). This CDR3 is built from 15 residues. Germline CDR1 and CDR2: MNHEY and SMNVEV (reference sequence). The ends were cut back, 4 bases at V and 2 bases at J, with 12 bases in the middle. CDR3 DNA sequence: TGTGCCAGCAGTTCCGGGAACAAAGCCTACAATGAGCAGTTCTTC. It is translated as CASSSGNKAYNEQFF.

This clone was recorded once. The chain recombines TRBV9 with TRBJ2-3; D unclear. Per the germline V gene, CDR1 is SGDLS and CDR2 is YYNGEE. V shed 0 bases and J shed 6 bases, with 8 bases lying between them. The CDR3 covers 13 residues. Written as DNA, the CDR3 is TGTGCCAGCAGCGTAGCTACGAGGGATACGCAGTATTTT. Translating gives CASSVATRDTQYF.

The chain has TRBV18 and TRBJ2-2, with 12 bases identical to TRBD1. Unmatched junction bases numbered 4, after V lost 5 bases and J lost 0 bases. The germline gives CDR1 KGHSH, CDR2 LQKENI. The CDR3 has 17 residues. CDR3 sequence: CASSSRDRGPNTGELFF. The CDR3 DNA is TGTGCCAGCTCATCGAGGGACAGGGGGCCGAACACCGGGGAGCTGTTTTTT.

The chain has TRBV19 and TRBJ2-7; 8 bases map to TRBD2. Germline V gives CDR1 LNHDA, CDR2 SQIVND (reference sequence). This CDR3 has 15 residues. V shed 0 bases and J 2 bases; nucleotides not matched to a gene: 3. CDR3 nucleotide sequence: TGTGCCAGTAGTATAGAAGGCGGGAGGCCCTACGAGCAGTACTTC. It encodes CASSIEGGRPYEQYF.

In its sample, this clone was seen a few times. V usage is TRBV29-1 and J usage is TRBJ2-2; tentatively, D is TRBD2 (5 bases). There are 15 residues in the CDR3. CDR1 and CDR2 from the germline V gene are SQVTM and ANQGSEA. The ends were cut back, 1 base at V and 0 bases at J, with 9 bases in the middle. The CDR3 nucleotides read TGCAGCGTTGAAGTGGACTCGGCGAACACCGGGGAGCTGTTTTTT. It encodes CSVEVDSANTGELFF.

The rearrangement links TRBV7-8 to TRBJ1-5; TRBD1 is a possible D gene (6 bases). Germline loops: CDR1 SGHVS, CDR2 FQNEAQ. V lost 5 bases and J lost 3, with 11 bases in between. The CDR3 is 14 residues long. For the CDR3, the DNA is TGTGCCAGCAGCCACGGACAGAACAATCAGCCCCAGCATTTT. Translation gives CASSHGQNNQPQHF.

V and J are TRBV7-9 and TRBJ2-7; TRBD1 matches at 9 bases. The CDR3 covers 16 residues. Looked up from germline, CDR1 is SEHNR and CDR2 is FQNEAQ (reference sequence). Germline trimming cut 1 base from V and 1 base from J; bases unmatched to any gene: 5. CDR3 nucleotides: TGTGCCAGCAGCTTAGATCGGACAGGGGCATCCTACGAGCAGTACTTC. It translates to CASSLDRTGASYEQYF.

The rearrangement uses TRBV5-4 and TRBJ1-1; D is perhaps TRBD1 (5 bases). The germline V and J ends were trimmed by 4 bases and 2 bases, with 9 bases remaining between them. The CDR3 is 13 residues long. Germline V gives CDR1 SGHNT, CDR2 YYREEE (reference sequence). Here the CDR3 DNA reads TGTGCCAGCAGCGCAGGGATTAACACTGAAGCTTTCTTT. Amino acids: CASSAGINTEAFF.

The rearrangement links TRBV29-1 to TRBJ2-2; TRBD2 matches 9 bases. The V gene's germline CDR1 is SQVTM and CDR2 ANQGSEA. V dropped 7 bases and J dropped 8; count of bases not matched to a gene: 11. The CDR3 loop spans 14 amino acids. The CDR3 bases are TGCAGCGCCCAGGTTAGCGGGAGTGCAGGGGAGCTGTTTTTT. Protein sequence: CSAQVSGSAGELFF.

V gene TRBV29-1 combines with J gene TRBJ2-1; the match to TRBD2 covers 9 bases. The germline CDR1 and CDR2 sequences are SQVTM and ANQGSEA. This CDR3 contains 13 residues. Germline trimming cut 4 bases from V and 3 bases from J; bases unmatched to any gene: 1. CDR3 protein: CSVVTSGYNEQFF. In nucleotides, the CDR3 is TGCAGCGTTGTGACTAGCGGCTACAATGAGCAGTTCTTC.

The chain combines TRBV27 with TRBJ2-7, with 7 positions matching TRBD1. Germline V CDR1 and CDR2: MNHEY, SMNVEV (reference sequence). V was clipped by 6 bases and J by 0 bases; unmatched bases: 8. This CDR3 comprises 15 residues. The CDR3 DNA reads TGTGCCAGCAGCCAAGGGGGACAGAGCTCCTACGAGCAGTACTTC. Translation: CASSQGGQSSYEQYF.

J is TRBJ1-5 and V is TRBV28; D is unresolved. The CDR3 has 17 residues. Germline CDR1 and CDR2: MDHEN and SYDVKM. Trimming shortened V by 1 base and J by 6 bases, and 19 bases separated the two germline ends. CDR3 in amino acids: CASSLFSGRAFGQPQHF. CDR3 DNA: TGTGCCAGCAGTTTATTCAGTGGGAGGGCCTTCGGTCAGCCCCAGCATTTT.

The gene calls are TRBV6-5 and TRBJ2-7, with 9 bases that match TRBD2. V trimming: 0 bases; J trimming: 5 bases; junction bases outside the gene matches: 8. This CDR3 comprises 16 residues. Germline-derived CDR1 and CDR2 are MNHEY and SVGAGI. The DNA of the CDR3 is TGTGCCAGCAGTTACTCGGAGCGGGAGGCTAACGACGAGCAGTACTTC. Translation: CASSYSEREANDEQYF.

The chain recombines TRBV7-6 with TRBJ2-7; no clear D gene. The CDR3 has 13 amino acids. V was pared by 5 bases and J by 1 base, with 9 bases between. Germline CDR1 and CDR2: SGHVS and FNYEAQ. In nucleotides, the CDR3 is TGTGCCAGCAGCCCCGGTGAGTCCTACGAGCAGTACTTC. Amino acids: CASSPGESYEQYF.

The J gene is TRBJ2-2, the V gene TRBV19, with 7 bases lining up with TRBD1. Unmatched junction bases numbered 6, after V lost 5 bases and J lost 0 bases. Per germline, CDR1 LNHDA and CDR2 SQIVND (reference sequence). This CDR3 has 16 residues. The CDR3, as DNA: TGTGCCAGTAGTCGCCGGGACAGTCCGAACACCGGGGAGCTGTTTTTT. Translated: CASSRRDSPNTGELFF.